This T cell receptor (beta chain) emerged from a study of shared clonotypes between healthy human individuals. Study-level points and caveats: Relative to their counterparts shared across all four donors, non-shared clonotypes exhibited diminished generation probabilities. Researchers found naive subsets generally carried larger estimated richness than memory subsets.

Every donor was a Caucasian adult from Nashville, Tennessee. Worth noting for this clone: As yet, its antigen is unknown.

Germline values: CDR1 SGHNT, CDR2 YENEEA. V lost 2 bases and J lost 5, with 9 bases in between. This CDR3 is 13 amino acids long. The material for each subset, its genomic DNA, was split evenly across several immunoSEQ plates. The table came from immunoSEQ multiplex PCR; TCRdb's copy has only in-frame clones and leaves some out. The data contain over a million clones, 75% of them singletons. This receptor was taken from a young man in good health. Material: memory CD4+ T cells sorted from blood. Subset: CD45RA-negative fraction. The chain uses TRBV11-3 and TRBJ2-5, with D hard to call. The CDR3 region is CASSLWSTETQYF. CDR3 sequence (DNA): TGTGCCAGCAGCTTATGGAGTACGGAGACCCAGTACTTC.